This record looks at one T cell receptor beta chain sequence and its context. The sample belongs to a study of sequential checkpoint blockade in melanoma. There are 16 residues in the CDR3. The germline V gene encodes CDR1 MGHRA and CDR2 YSYEKL. V lost 1 base, J lost 0 bases, and 12 bases lay in between. Specified treatment: randomized to nivolumab then ipilimumab (arm A) or the reverse (arm B). TCRdb's table, derived via immunoSEQ multiplex PCR, lists solely in-frame clones and lacks some. The sample contains thousands of clones, roughly half of which appear only once. The sequenced sample was CD8+ T cells sorted from blood (inferred from file names), obtained from a patient given nivolumab and ipilimumab in sequence. The receptor comes from a human patient with melanoma. Some clones in this sample may be carry-over from other donors' samples. This chain links TRBV4-1 with TRBJ1-1; D gene uncertain. The CDR3 DNA follows: TGCGCCAGCAGCCAAGTTCCAGTTATCATGAACACTGAAGCTTTCTTT. This encodes CASSQVPVIMNTEAFF.